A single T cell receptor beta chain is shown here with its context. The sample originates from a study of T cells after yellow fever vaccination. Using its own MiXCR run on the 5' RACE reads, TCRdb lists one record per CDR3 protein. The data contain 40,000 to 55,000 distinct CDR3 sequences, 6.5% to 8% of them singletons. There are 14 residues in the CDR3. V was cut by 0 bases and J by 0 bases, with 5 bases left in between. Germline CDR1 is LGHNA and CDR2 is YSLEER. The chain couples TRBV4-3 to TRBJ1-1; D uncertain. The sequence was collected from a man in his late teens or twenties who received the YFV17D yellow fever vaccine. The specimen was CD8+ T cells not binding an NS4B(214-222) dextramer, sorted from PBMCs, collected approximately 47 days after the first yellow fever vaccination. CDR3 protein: CASSQERVNTEAFF. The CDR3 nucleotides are TGCGCCAGCAGCCAAGAAAGGGTGAACACTGAAGCTTTCTTT.